This T cell receptor (beta chain) is drawn from a study of graft-versus-host responses after intestinal transplantation. Across the whole study: Every recipient underwent anti-thymocyte globulin induction, then tacrolimus and steroids for roughly three years.

Trimming took 7 bases from V and 0 from J, leaving 12 bases between them. The CDR3 spans 14 residues. Germline CDR1 is SQVTM and CDR2 is ANQGSEA. To note about this clone: As yet, its antigen is unknown.

Study outcomes and limitations: The study associated peak circulating GvH clone levels with early post-transplant HvG declines. GvH clones detected in recipient marrow included some appearing first in ileum or blood.

The assay was immunoSEQ multiplex PCR, and TCRdb's table has in-frame clones only and misses some. The sample carries around 20,000 clones, approximately 90% recorded once. This TCR derives from a human patient who received an intestinal transplant, so some T cells may come from the graft donor. V and J are TRBV29-1 and TRBJ2-2; tentative D call: TRBD1 (6 bases). This material consisted of PBMCs, taken approximately 370 days after transplant. CDR3 sequence reads: CSGTGHTNTGELFF. Written as DNA, the CDR3 is TGCAGCGGTACGGGACATACGAACACCGGGGAGCTGTTTTTT.